Listed below are T cell receptor beta chains from one sample, sequenced in a study of T cell responses to AZD1222 COVID-19 vaccine. TCRdb's table, derived via immunoSEQ multiplex PCR, lists solely in-frame clones and lacks some. The sample yields under 110,000 clones, roughly 87% seen once. Material: peripheral blood, obtained on day 0 of AZD1222 vaccination. The receptors were sampled from an adult in good health. Both conserved end residues are part of each CDR3. The order of the fields is D gene, clone size, J gene, V gene, CDR3 DNA, CDR3 protein. A D gene is named only where the DNA matches it firmly. Only part of the rows carry a size: once, few, many, or a class if the clone is expanded.

>NA|NA|TRBJ1-6|TRBV5-1
TGCGCCAGCAGCTTGGAGGACAGTAATAATTCACCCCTCCACTTT
CASSLEDSNNSPLHF
>TRBD2|NA|TRBJ2-1|TRBV7-8
TGTGCCAGCAGCTTAGAGAGACTAGCGGGAGTTGAGCAGTTCTTC
CASSLERLAGVEQFF
>NA|few|TRBJ2-1|TRBV6-2/TRBV6-3
TGTGCCAGCAGCTCCACCGTGGGGGGCAATGAGCAGTTCTTC
CASSSTVGGNEQFF
>NA|few|TRBJ1-5|TRBV5-8
TGTGCCAGCAGCCGGGACATCTTACAGCCCCAGCATTTT
CASSRDILQPQHF
>NA|NA|TRBJ1-5|TRBV5-5
TGTGCCAGCAGCTTGGCAGTGCGTCCCGACCCCCAGCATTTT
CASSLAVRPDPQHF
>TRBD1|NA|TRBJ2-2|TRBV4-1
TGCGCCAGCAGAAACAGGGACAGGGCGAACGGGGAGCTGTTTTTT
CASRNRDRANGELFF
>TRBD2|NA|TRBJ2-7|TRBV19
TGTGCCAGTAGTCCGGGACTAGCGGAGGCCTACGAGCAGTACTTC
CASSPGLAEAYEQYF
>TRBD1|NA|TRBJ1-1|TRBV5-1
TGCGCCAGCAGCTCGGGACAGAACAAAGCTTTCTTT
CASSSGQNKAFF
>NA|NA|TRBJ2-3|TRBV5-1
TGCGCCAGCAGTTCGACCGTGGGGGCGCAGTATTTT
CASSSTVGAQYF
>NA|once|TRBJ1-4|TRBV27
TGTGCCAGCAGTCCCTACCGGGGCTCTAATGAAAAACTGTTTTTT
CASSPYRGSNEKLFF
>NA|NA|TRBJ2-7|TRBV27
TGTGCCAGCAGTTTATCGGGCAGGGTCTACGAGCAGTACTTC
CASSLSGRVYEQYF
>TRBD1|few|TRBJ1-2|TRBV27
TGTGCCAGCAGTTGGACAGGTGGCTATGGCTACACCTTC
CASSWTGGYGYTF
>NA|once|TRBJ2-3|TRBV10-3
TGTGCCATCAGTGAGTCTTATGAGGGTCGGCGCACAGATACGCAGTATTTT
CAISESYEGRRTDTQYF
>TRBD2|NA|TRBJ2-2|TRBV5-1
TGCGCCAGCAGCTTCGGACTAGCGGGAGCTCCGAACACCGGGGAGCTGTTTTTT
CASSFGLAGAPNTGELFF
>NA|NA|TRBJ2-7|TRBV6-1
TGTGCCAGCAGTGAAAGTCGGAGTGACCTCTACGAGCAGTACTTC
CASSESRSDLYEQYF
>NA|NA|TRBJ2-3|TRBV4-1
TGCGCCAGCAGCCTAGCGCCGAGGGCGACAGGCACAGATACGCAGTATTTT
CASSLAPRATGTDTQYF
>TRBD2|NA|TRBJ2-1|TRBV7-8
TGTGCCAGCAGCTTAGGGCTAGCGGATGAGCAGTTCTTC
CASSLGLADEQFF
>NA|NA|TRBJ1-1|TRBV19
TGTGCCAGTAGTTTCGGGACGGTGAACACTGAAGCTTTCTTT
CASSFGTVNTEAFF
>NA|once|TRBJ2-3|TRBV7-3
TGTGCCAGCAGCTTAACCGGGTCCGGGGTTGATACGCAGTATTTT
CASSLTGSGVDTQYF
>NA|NA|TRBJ2-7|TRBV28
TGTGCCAGCAGTTTAGATAGGGACTACGAGCAGTACTTC
CASSLDRDYEQYF
>TRBD1|NA|TRBJ1-2|TRBV30
TGTGCCTGGAGGGGGACAGACCTGGGAGGCTACACCTTC
CAWRGTDLGGYTF
>TRBD1|few|TRBJ1-1|TRBV11-2
TGTGCCAGCAGGCAGCACAGGGGCGACACTGAAGCTTTCTTT
CASRQHRGDTEAFF
>NA|NA|TRBJ1-2|TRBV11-3
TGTGCCAGCAGCTTAGATCGGGAAAGGCTTATCTTC
CASSLDRERLIF
>NA|NA|TRBJ2-3|TRBV10-3
TGTGCCATCAGTGGGGGGACCACCAGCACAGATACGCAGTATTTT
CAISGGTTSTDTQYF
>TRBD2|NA|TRBJ2-3|TRBV11-2
TGTGCCAGCAGCCCGACTAGCGGTCTTATGGGAGATACGCAGTATTTT
CASSPTSGLMGDTQYF
>NA|NA|TRBJ1-5|TRBV5-1
TGCGCCAGCAGCTTCACAGGCAATCAGCCCCAGCATTTT
CASSFTGNQPQHF
>NA|once|TRBJ2-3|TRBV9
TGTGCCAGCAGCCCCCGGGATACAGCGGGTGACGGGGGCACAGATACGCAGTATTTT
CASSPRDTAGDGGTDTQYF
>NA|NA|TRBJ2-2|TRBV9
TGTGCCAGCAGCGTAGAGGTTAGCAGCGCCGGGGAGCTGTTTTTT
CASSVEVSSAGELFF
>NA|NA|TRBJ2-7|TRBV5-1
TGCGCCAGCAGCTTGGACGTCCTTCAGGGGACGAGCGAGCAGTACTTC
CASSLDVLQGTSEQYF
>TRBD1|NA|TRBJ1-6|TRBV3-1/TRBV3-2
TGTGCCAGCAGCCAGGACCTTGGACAGGGCTTTCACTTT
CASSQDLGQGFHF
>NA|NA|TRBJ2-1|TRBV5-4
TGTGCCAGCAGCTTTGAAGTCAATGAGCAGTTCTTC
CASSFEVNEQFF
>NA|NA|TRBJ1-5|TRBV9
TGTGCCAGCAGCGTAGACCCAGGAGAGATGGGTCGGGGCAATCAGCCCCAGCATTTT
CASSVDPGEMGRGNQPQHF
>NA|NA|TRBJ1-2|TRBV12-5
TGTGCTAGTGGTTTGGGCAACAGTCCCCTCTATGGCTACACCTTC
CASGLGNSPLYGYTF
>NA|NA|TRBJ2-2|TRBV5-1
TGCGCCAGCAGCTTGGACGGGGGCACCGGGGAGCTGTTTTTT
CASSLDGGTGELFF
>NA|few|TRBJ1-1|TRBV19
TGTGCCAGTAGTATTCCGGGTCGGGGTAAAACTGAAGCTTTCTTT
CASSIPGRGKTEAFF
>NA|NA|TRBJ2-7|TRBV12-3/TRBV12-4
TGTGCCAGCAGTTTAATGCAGGGCTACGAGCAGTACTTC
CASSLMQGYEQYF
>NA|NA|TRBJ1-6|TRBV19
TGTGCCAGTAGTTCCAACAGGCGGCCAAAGGATTCACCCCTCCACTTT
CASSSNRRPKDSPLHF
>TRBD2|NA|TRBJ2-1|TRBV7-6
TGTGCCAGCAGCTCCTATGGGACTAGCGGCTACAATGAGCAGTTCTTC
CASSSYGTSGYNEQFF
>NA|NA|TRBJ1-3|TRBV7-9
TGTGCCAGCAGCTTAGCAGGTTTTTCTGGAAACACCATATATTTT
CASSLAGFSGNTIYF
>TRBD1|NA|TRBJ1-2|TRBV6-5
TGTGCCAGCACCAGAGGACAGGGGGTATACTATGGCTACACCTTC
CASTRGQGVYYGYTF
>NA|NA|TRBJ1-1|TRBV3-1/TRBV3-2
TGTGCCAGCAGCCAGCCCGAGAAGGGAGCTTTCTTT
CASSQPEKGAFF
>NA|NA|TRBJ1-3|TRBV13
TGTGCCAGCAATCGGTTTGGCTCTGGAAACACCATATATTTT
CASNRFGSGNTIYF
>TRBD2|few|TRBJ2-1|TRBV7-2
TGTGCCAGCAGCCCACGAGGTCTAGCGGGAGGTAGCTCCTACAATGAGCAGTTCTTC
CASSPRGLAGGSSYNEQFF
>NA|NA|TRBJ1-2|TRBV28
TGTGCCAGCAGTGCGGGGAACTATGGCTACACCTTC
CASSAGNYGYTF
>NA|NA|TRBJ1-5|TRBV18
TGTGCCAGCTCACAACAGGGAGTGGGCAATCAGCCCCAGCATTTT
CASSQQGVGNQPQHF
>TRBD2|NA|TRBJ2-3|TRBV11-3
TGTGCCAGCAGCCAATCTGGTGGGAGGGCCAATACGCAGTATTTT
CASSQSGGRANTQYF
>TRBD1|NA|TRBJ2-5|TRBV7-2
TGTGCCAGCAGCTTCGACAGGGGGCTCGGCGAGACCCAGTACTTC
CASSFDRGLGETQYF